This TCR beta chain was captured in a study of blood T cell repertoires in COVID-19. The CDR3 is 15 residues long. J lost 4 bases, V lost 0 bases, and 2 bases had no gene match. The V gene's germline CDR1 is MNHEY and CDR2 SVGAGI. Method: immunoSEQ multiplex PCR; TCRdb's copy keeps in-frame clones and lacks some. The table shows approximately 150,000 clones, with about nine tenths occurring only once. The clonotype comes from a woman in her seventies with acute or convalescent COVID-19. The rearrangement uses TRBV6-5 and TRBJ1-1; 10 bases agree with TRBD1. The sequencing input was peripheral blood. The CDR3 spells CASSYSWTGGTEAFF. As DNA, the CDR3 is TGTGCCAGCAGTTACTCATGGACAGGGGGCACTGAAGCTTTCTTT.